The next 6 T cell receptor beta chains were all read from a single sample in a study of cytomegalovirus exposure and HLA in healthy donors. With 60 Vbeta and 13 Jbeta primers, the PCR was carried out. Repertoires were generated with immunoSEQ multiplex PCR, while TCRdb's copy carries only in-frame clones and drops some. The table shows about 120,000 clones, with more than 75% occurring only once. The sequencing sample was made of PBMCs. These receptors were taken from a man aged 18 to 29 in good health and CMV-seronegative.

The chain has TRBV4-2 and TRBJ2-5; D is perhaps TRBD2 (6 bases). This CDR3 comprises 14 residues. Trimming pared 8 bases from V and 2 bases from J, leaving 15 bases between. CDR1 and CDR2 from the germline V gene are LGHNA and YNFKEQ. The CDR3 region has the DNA TGTGCCAGCGCCGGGACTCCGAGTCAAGAGACCCAGTACTTC. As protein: CASAGTPSQETQYF.

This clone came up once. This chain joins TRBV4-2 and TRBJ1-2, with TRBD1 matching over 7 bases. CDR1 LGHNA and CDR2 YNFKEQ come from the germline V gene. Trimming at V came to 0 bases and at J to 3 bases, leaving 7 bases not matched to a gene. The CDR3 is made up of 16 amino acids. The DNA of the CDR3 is TGTGCCAGCAGCCAAGATCTGGGACAGAGGGACTATGGCTACACCTTC. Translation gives CASSQDLGQRDYGYTF.

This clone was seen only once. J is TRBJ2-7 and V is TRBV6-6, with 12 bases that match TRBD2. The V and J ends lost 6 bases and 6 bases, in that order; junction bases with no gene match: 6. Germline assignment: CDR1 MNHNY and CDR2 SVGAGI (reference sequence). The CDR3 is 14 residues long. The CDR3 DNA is TGTGCCAGCAGCGGACTAGCGGGGACCCGCGAGCAGTACTTC. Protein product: CASSGLAGTREQYF.

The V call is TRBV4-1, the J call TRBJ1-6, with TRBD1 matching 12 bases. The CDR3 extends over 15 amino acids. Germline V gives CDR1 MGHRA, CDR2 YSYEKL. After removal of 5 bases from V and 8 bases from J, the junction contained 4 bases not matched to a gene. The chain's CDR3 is CASSKGQGAYSPLHF. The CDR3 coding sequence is TGCGCCAGCAGCAAGGGACAGGGGGCTTATTCACCCCTCCACTTT.

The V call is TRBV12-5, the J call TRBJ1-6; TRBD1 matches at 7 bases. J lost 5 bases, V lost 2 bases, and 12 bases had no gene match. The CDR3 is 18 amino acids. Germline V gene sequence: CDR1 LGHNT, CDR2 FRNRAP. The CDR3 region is CASGLTSTGLRNNSPLHF. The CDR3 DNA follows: TGTGCTAGTGGTTTGACGTCGACAGGGTTAAGAAATAATTCACCCCTCCACTTT.

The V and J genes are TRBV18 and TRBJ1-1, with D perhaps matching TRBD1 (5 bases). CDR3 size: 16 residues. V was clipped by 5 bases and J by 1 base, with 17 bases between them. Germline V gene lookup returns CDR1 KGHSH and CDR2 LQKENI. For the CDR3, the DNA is TGTGCCAGCTCATCAAACGCCGGCGGGGCGAACACTGAAGCTTTCTTT. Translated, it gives CASSSNAGGANTEAFF.